The 4 T cell receptor beta chains in this list originate from one sample, sequenced in a study of Graves' ophthalmopathy and Graves' hyperthyroidism. RNA transcripts provided the template for amplifying TCR beta CDR3 regions. Second-round multiplex PCR followed a first-round RT-PCR using HTBI primers. TCRdb processed the multiplex PCR reads anew with MiXCR; each CDR3 protein has one entry. The data show 660,000 or so distinct CDR3 sequences, about two fifths seen once. The sample taken for sequencing was peripheral blood. The receptors come from an adult man with Graves' ophthalmopathy.

The V and J genes are TRBV7-8 and TRBJ1-6, with 9 bases that match TRBD1. The CDR3 covers 15 residues. Germline V gives CDR1 SGHVS, CDR2 FQNEAQ. The junction had 6 bases not matched to a gene; V was cut back by 5 bases and J by 7 bases. The CDR3 coding sequence is TGTGCCAGCAGCCCCGGGACAGGGCGAAATTCACCCCTCCACTTT. Protein sequence: CASSPGTGRNSPLHF.

At least ten counts were recorded for this clonotype. The chain is built from TRBV7-9 and TRBJ1-1, with D possibly TRBD1 on 5 matching bases. V lost 4 bases and J lost 4, with 16 bases in between. Germline loops: CDR1 SEHNR, CDR2 FQNEAQ (reference sequence). The CDR3 spans 15 residues. The CDR3 sequence is CASSYRGSQGTEAFF. The CDR3 nucleotides are TGTGCCAGCAGCTATCGGGGCAGTCAGGGCACTGAAGCTTTCTTT.

The chain carries TRBV20-1 and TRBJ2-2, with 7 bases identical to TRBD2. The CDR3 contains 15 residues. With 0 bases clipped from V and 4 bases from J, the junction kept 5 bases outside the gene matches. Germline CDR1 reads DFQATT; CDR2 reads SNEGSKA (reference sequence). The CDR3 DNA sequence: TGCAGTGCTAGAGATGCCCAGCGGGGCACCGGGGAGCTGTTTTTT. Its protein is CSARDAQRGTGELFF.

This chain's CDR3 is CASSGAGGAETQYF. CDR3 sequence (DNA): TGCGCCAGCAGCGGAGCGGGGGGAGCAGAGACCCAGTACTTC. The V gene is TRBV5-1, the J gene TRBJ2-5, with 9 bases aligning to TRBD2. This CDR3 comprises 14 residues. Per germline, CDR1 SGHRS and CDR2 YFSETQ. J gave up 4 bases and V 4 bases, and 5 bases lay outside the gene matches.